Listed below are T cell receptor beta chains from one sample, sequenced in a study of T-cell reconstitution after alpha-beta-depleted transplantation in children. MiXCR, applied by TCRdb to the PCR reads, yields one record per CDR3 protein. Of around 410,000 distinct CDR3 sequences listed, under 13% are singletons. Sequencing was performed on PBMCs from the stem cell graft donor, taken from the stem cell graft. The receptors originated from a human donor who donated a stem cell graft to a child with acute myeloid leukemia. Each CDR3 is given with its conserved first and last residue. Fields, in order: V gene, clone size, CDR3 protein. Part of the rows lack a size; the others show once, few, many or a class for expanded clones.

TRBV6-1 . CASKTTSYEQYF
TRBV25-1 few CASSVSAGGVGQETQYF
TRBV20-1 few CSAKLAGGSGETQYF
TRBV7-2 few CASSLFQSTDTQYF
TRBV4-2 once CAISPGLLYGYTF
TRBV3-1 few CASSQDGTIRGGTEAFF
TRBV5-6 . CASSPPDNTEAFF
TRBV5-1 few CASSSWAGTGNTIYF
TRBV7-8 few CASSSPGLIMNTEAFF
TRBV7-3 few CASSFSGREQFF
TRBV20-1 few CSAPDRLSYEQYF
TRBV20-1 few CSALTGLTYNEQFF
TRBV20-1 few CSARDRTSYSYEQYF
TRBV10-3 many CAISESGRGQGYEQYF
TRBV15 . CATSRDTVPNIQYF
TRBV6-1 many CASRLGGPGDTQYF
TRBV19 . CASSPPRTSGSPQYF
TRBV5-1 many CASSTTQATGTEAFF
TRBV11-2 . CASSLDGTADDNSPLHF
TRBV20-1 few CSATPGASGDEETQYF
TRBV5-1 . CASSLGSGASGADTQYF
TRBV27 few CASSWTGENEQFF
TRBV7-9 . CATRRGADNEQFF
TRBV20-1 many CSASLQREGGNEQFF
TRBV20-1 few CSARPVTSEIFDTQYF
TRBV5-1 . CASSLWDLEETQYF
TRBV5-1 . CASSLAVGASYEQYF
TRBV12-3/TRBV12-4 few CASRPSGRADEQYF
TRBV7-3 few CASSLKAPGHQVRTGELFF
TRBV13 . CASSSPGQGNPGANGLTF
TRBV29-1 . CSVGETSDIQYF
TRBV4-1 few CASSQDWTGTIYEQYF
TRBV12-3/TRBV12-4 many CASSFGRYGNQPQHF
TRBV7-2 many CASSAKVLAADTQYF
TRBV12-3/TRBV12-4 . CASSLGGPGELFF
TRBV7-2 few CASRKERGANTEAFF
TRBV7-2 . CASSLASRFAGELFF
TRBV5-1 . CASSLLAGDGAEQFF
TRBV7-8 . CASSLGGLDLNIQYF
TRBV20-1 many CSARVLAGGPDTQYF
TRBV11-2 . CASGWDYPNEQFF
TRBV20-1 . CSARDLASGDSGELFF
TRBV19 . CASSILPGGTQETQYF
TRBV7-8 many CASSLASGGTDTQYF
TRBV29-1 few CSAGLEYEQYF
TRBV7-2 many CASSLALTPLDGYTF
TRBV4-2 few CASSHPTSGSQETQYF
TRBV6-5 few CASSSPRGTHEQYF
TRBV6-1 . CASSKKPAGTFNEKLFF
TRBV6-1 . CATNSGTGTDTQYF
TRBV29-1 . CSGLIKGDYGYTF
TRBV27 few CASSFGGPGNTIYF
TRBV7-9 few CASSKQGSNQPQHF
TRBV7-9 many CASSEDTDTQYF